Listed here are 9 T cell receptor beta chains from one sample, sequenced in a study of human T cells and chemical hapten exposure. Via MiXCR, TCRdb re-called the RACE reads, giving one row per CDR3 protein. The data hold around 380,000 distinct CDR3 sequences, with 5% to 6.5% observed a single time. Time point defined: pre-sensitization, week 0. Noted treatment: therapeutic diphenylcyclopropenone sensitization with weekly scalp DPC. The sequenced sample was whole blood, obtained in connection with sensitization to the hapten diphenylcyclopropenone (DPC). The receptors were sampled from a woman aged 18-29 years with alopecia areata. Some clones in this sample may be carry-over from other donors' samples.

This clonotype has at least ten counts. This rearrangement joins TRBV12-3 or TRBV12-4 to TRBJ1-5; D not resolved. CDR3 length: 13 residues. Deletions cut 1 base from V and 4 bases from J, with 5 bases between. The CDR3 loop is CASSLVPNQPQHF. DNA of the CDR3: TGTGCCAGCAGTTTAGTTCCAAATCAGCCCCAGCATTTT.

The sample holds many counts of this clonotype. DNA of the CDR3: TGCGCCAGCAGCCAAGATAAAGGGCCAGGGAGTTCACCCCTCCACTTT. This encodes CASSQDKGPGSSPLHF. The V gene is TRBV4-3, the J gene TRBJ1-6, with D perhaps matching TRBD1 (5 bases). CDR3 length: 16 residues. V lost 0 bases and J 9 bases, leaving 15 bases between the germline ends. The germline CDR1 and CDR2 sequences are LGHNA and YSLEER.

The chain combines TRBV7-2 with TRBJ2-3; no clear D. CDR3 length: 13 amino acids. Trimming cost V 5 bases and J 2 bases, with 8 bases left between them. Germline V gene lookup returns CDR1 SGHTA and CDR2 FQGNSA. CDR3 sequence: CASSLLNTDTQYF. The CDR3 coding sequence is TGTGCCAGCAGCCTTCTAAACACAGATACGCAGTATTTT.

This clonotype was recorded many times. Since the CDR3 does not end with the conserved phenylalanine or tryptophan, this likely comes from a read error. The chain has TRBV5-5 and TRBJ1-1; D is unclear. V was pared by 4 bases and J by 0 bases, with 10 bases between. The germline gives CDR1 SGHKS, CDR2 YYEKEE (reference sequence). The CDR3 extends over 14 amino acids. In DNA form, the CDR3 reads TGTGCCAGCAGCCCAGGCGGTCTGAACACTGAAGCTTTCCTT. This gives the protein CASSPGGLNTEAFL.

Here the CDR3 reads CASSQESPWSNQPQHF. The DNA of the CDR3 is TGCGCCAGCAGCCAAGAATCCCCTTGGAGCAATCAGCCCCAGCATTTT. J is TRBJ1-5 and V is TRBV4-1; D remains ambiguous. V lost 0 bases and J 1 base, leaving 10 bases between the germline ends. This CDR3 has 16 residues. Per germline, CDR1 MGHRA and CDR2 YSYEKL.

This clonotype was seen repeatedly, ten times or more. The chain recombines TRBV28 with TRBJ1-1; a possible D gene is TRBD1 (6 bases). This CDR3 contains 12 residues. Germline assignment: CDR1 MDHEN and CDR2 SYDVKM. The ends were cut back, 7 bases at V and 4 bases at J, with 10 bases in the middle. The CDR3 DNA is TGTGCCAGCACGCAGGGGCTCACTGAAGCTTTCTTT. Amino acid sequence: CASTQGLTEAFF.

The chain couples TRBV5-4 to TRBJ2-1; 8 bases align to TRBD2. V dropped 1 base and J dropped 2; count of bases not matched to a gene: 2. CDR3 length: 15 amino acids. CDR1 and CDR2 from the germline V gene are SGHNT and YYREEE (reference sequence). DNA for the CDR3: TGTGCCAGCAGCTTGAAGCGGGGGCCCTACAATGAGCAGTTCTTC. Its translation: CASSLKRGPYNEQFF.

This clonotype has more than one count but fewer than ten. This sequence joins TRBV28 and TRBJ2-7, with a possible D match to TRBD1 (5 bases). Germline V CDR1 and CDR2: MDHEN, SYDVKM. CDR3 size: 15 residues. Trimming left V 1 base short and J 4 bases short, with 14 bases between. The CDR3 here is CASSLFAAGWYEQYF. In DNA, the CDR3 is TGTGCCAGCAGTTTATTCGCGGCAGGGTGGTACGAGCAGTACTTC.

The V gene is TRBV11-1, the J gene TRBJ2-7; perhaps TRBD2 as D (5 bases). This CDR3 comprises 16 residues. Germline CDR1 SGHAT, CDR2 FQDESV (reference sequence). Trimming removed 1 base from V and 0 bases from J, with 13 bases in between. The CDR3 spells CASSLEAGLRSYEQYF. The CDR3, as DNA: TGTGCCAGCAGCTTAGAGGCCGGACTCCGCTCCTACGAGCAGTACTTC.